This TCR beta chain was identified in a study of neurological immune-mediated disorders. Unsorted libraries were prepared from 2 million PBMCs that had been stored at -80 C. The authors made cDNA by 5'RACE with 10-nucleotide random UMIs. TCRdb reprocessed the 5' RACE reads with MiXCR, giving one entry per CDR3 protein. The sample includes 70,000 to 90,000 distinct CDR3 sequences, 4.5% to 6.5% of them seen just once. Sequenced sample: PBMCs. This receptor was obtained from a woman aged 25-40 years with multiple sclerosis.

CDR3 bases: TGTGCCAGCTCACCACCGGGTCGGGAGGGCCTTAGGAATGAGCAGTTCTTC. Amino acid sequence: CASSPPGREGLRNEQFF. The gene calls are TRBV18 and TRBJ2-1; 8 nucleotides line up with TRBD2. V shed 0 bases, J shed 7 bases, and the junction held 11 bases outside the gene matches. This CDR3 comprises 17 residues. The germline gives CDR1 KGHSH, CDR2 LQKENI. Using reference TRBV18 and TRBJ2-1 for the parts outside the CDR3, the full variable domain is NAGVMQNPRHLVRRRGQEARLRCSPMKGHSHVYWYRQLPEEGLKFMVYLQKENIIDESGMPKERFSAEFPKEGPSILRIQQVVRGDSAAYFCASSPPGREGLRNEQFFGPGTRLTVL.